The next 18 T cell receptor beta chains were all read from a single sample in a study of blood T cell repertoires in COVID-19. TCRdb keeps only in-frame clones here, not all; method: immunoSEQ multiplex PCR. The sample gives 110,000 or so clones, over 70% of which show up once; roughly 1.5% is in the top ten. Sequenced: peripheral blood. These receptors originate from a man aged 50 to 59 with acute or convalescent COVID-19.

This chain connects TRBV18 to TRBJ1-1, with D uncertain. The CDR3 is 15 residues long. Germline V gives CDR1 KGHSH, CDR2 LQKENI. Trimming took 5 bases from V and 1 from J, leaving 14 bases between them. This CDR3 reads CASSTTGGRNTEAFF. DNA for the CDR3: TGTGCCAGCTCAACAACGGGAGGGAGGAACACTGAAGCTTTCTTT.

The V and J genes are TRBV6-6 and TRBJ2-6, with D tentatively TRBD1 (5 bases). Germline values: CDR1 MNHNY, CDR2 SVGAGI (reference sequence). V was trimmed by 3 bases and J by 0 bases, leaving 9 bases between them. The CDR3 consists of 16 residues. This chain's CDR3 is CASSYLGPSGANVLTF. The CDR3 bases are TGTGCCAGCAGTTATTTGGGGCCCTCTGGGGCCAACGTCCTGACTTTC.

This clone was recorded a few times. This sequence joins TRBV5-1 and TRBJ1-6; 10 bases map to TRBD1. Germline lookup yields CDR1 SGHRS and CDR2 YFSETQ. The CDR3 runs 14 residues. After removal of 3 bases from V and 8 bases from J, the junction contained 2 bases not matched to a gene. Here the CDR3 reads CASSWGQGYSPLHF. The CDR3 bases are TGCGCCAGCAGCTGGGGACAGGGGTATTCACCCCTCCACTTT.

This chain connects TRBV27 to TRBJ2-7; D might be TRBD1 (5 bases). The CDR3 consists of 15 residues. V lost 0 bases, J lost 0 bases, and 9 bases lay in between. CDR1 is MNHEY, CDR2 SMNVEV, per germline (reference sequence). The CDR3 spells CASSLSGAGSYEQYV. For the CDR3, the DNA is TGTGCCAGCAGTTTATCAGGGGCCGGCTCCTACGAGCAGTACGTC.

This chain uses TRBV7-2 with TRBJ1-2, with D perhaps TRBD1 (6 bases). V lost 7 bases and J 4 bases, leaving 16 bases between the germline ends. CDR3 length: 14 residues. Germline-derived CDR1 and CDR2 are SGHTA and FQGNSA. The CDR3 here is CASTPRGRGYGYTF. The DNA for the CDR3 is TGTGCCAGCACCCCCCGGGGCAGGGGCTATGGCTACACCTTC.

V usage is TRBV28 and J usage is TRBJ2-2; the D is unclear. The germline V gene has CDR1 MDHEN and CDR2 SYDVKM. CDR3 length equals 13 residues. Trimming cost V 10 bases and J 1 base, with 10 bases left between them. CDR3 sequence (DNA): TGTGCCATCAGGACGGGGAACACCGGGGAGCTGTTTTTT. It encodes CAIRTGNTGELFF.

V gene TRBV2 combines with J gene TRBJ1-3; D gene ambiguous. With 7 bases removed from V and 4 bases from J, the gap between germline ends came to 17 bases. The CDR3 sequence is 15 residues long. Germline V CDR1 and CDR2: SNHLY, FYNNEI. The CDR3 DNA sequence: TGTGCCAGCACTATGTCCGGGGTGACAGGAAACACCATATATTTT. This sequence encodes CASTMSGVTGNTIYF.

The rearrangement uses TRBV28 and TRBJ1-3; D unclear. CDR3 length equals 14 residues. Trimming shortened V by 2 bases and J by 4 bases, and 9 bases separated the two germline ends. Germline V gene data show CDR1 as MDHEN and CDR2 as SYDVKM. The CDR3, as DNA: TGTGCCAGCAGTTTACTTGGGCAGGGAAACACCATATATTTT. This sequence encodes CASSLLGQGNTIYF.

The gene calls are TRBV9 and TRBJ1-2; the D is unclear. Germline V gives CDR1 SGDLS, CDR2 YYNGEE. The CDR3 sequence is 14 residues long. V shed 0 bases and J shed 7 bases, with 13 bases lying between them. This chain's CDR3 is CASSVESNIGGYTF. The CDR3 DNA reads TGTGCCAGCAGCGTAGAATCGAACATTGGTGGCTACACCTTC.

This rearrangement joins TRBV2 to TRBJ1-3; 9 nucleotides agree with TRBD1. The CDR3 consists of 16 residues. CDR1 is SNHLY, CDR2 FYNNEI, per germline. V dropped 6 bases and J dropped 5; count of bases not matched to a gene: 11. CDR3 nucleotide sequence: TGTGCCAGCAGCAAAGCTACCGGGACAGGGCGAAACACCATATATTTT. Residues: CASSKATGTGRNTIYF.

The V gene is TRBV7-3, the J gene TRBJ2-1; D is undetermined. The CDR3 length is 15 residues. Germline values: CDR1 SGHTA, CDR2 FQGTGA. V lost 1 base to trimming and J lost 8 bases, with 15 bases between them. CDR3 in DNA: TGTGCCAGCAGCTTAAGCCAGTCGTTAATCCATGAGCAGTTCTTC. Residues: CASSLSQSLIHEQFF.

The chain links TRBV6-6 to TRBJ1-5; 7 bases are shared with TRBD1. The CDR3 spans 14 residues. Unmatched junction bases numbered 5, after V lost 5 bases and J lost 4 bases. Per germline, CDR1 MNHNY and CDR2 SVGAGI (reference sequence). The CDR3 DNA is TGTGCCAGCAGTCGGGACAGTCTTAATCAGCCCCAGCATTTT. Its protein product is CASSRDSLNQPQHF.

V and J are TRBV7-6 and TRBJ1-2, with D maybe TRBD1 (5 bases). This CDR3 has 15 amino acids. CDR1 SGHVS and CDR2 FNYEAQ come from the germline V gene. V was cut by 1 base and J by 8 bases, with 17 bases left in between. CDR3 in amino acids: CASSLGQGPSGGYTF. CDR3 bases: TGTGCCAGCAGCTTAGGGCAGGGCCCAAGTGGAGGCTACACCTTC. The full variable domain, with the rest looked up from reference TRBV7-6 and TRBJ1-2, is GAGVSQSPRYKVTKRGQDVALRCDPISGHVSLYWYRQALGQGPEFLTYFNYEAQQDKSGLPNDRFSAERPEGSISTLTIQRTEQRDSAMYRCASSLGQGPSGGYTFGSGTRLTVV.

V usage is TRBV5-6 and J usage is TRBJ2-2, with 9 bases lining up with TRBD1. V lost 4 bases and J lost 6; bases outside the gene matches: 4. Germline V gene data show CDR1 as SGHDT and CDR2 as YYEEEE. CDR3 size: 14 residues. The CDR3 DNA sequence: TGTGCCAGCAGCACAGGGGGCTGGGCCGGGGAGCTGTTTTTT. Protein: CASSTGGWAGELFF.

CDR3 coding DNA: TGTGCCAGCAGCTTAGTGGGAGAGCGGTACGAGCAGTACTTC. As protein: CASSLVGERYEQYF. This sequence joins TRBV7-9 and TRBJ2-7; a possible D gene is TRBD2 (5 bases). V lost 1 base and J 4 bases, leaving 11 bases between the germline ends. From germline, CDR1 is SEHNR and CDR2 FQNEAQ (reference sequence). This CDR3 is built from 14 residues.

This chain links TRBV13 with TRBJ1-1, with no clear D. V dropped 0 bases and J dropped 1 base, with 9 bases sitting between them. CDR3 length equals 15 residues. Germline CDR1 is PRHDT and CDR2 is FYEKMQ (reference sequence). DNA for the CDR3: TGTGCCAGCAGCTTAGGCAGGTCCCGGAACACTGAAGCTTTCTTT. This translates into CASSLGRSRNTEAFF.

The genes are TRBV11-2 and TRBJ2-1, with D possibly being TRBD1 (6 bases). CDR3 size: 14 residues. Germline V gene data show CDR1 as SGHAT and CDR2 as FQNNGV. V was cut by 5 bases and J by 7 bases, with 15 bases left in between. CDR3: CASSPPDRLNEQFF. In nucleotides, the CDR3 is TGTGCCAGCAGCCCACCCGACAGGCTTAATGAGCAGTTCTTC.

V is TRBV10-3 and J is TRBJ1-1, with TRBD1 matching over 7 bases. The CDR3 totals 15 residues. V shed 10 bases, J shed 2 bases, and the junction held 13 bases outside the gene matches. Per germline, CDR1 ENHRY and CDR2 SYGVKD. In nucleotides, the CDR3 is TGTGCCACCCAACAGGGGAGCGGGCTAAACACTGAAGCTTTCTTT. This codes for CATQQGSGLNTEAFF.